These 29 T cell receptor beta chains were sequenced from one sample in a study of regulatory T cells in long-lasting Graves disease. To make TCR beta libraries, researchers used iRepertoire HTBI primers and Arm-PCR of CDR3 regions. TCRdb analysed the multiplex PCR reads with MiXCR anew, one entry per CDR3 protein. The repertoire consists of approximately 480,000 distinct CDR3 sequences, with about a sixth occurring once and the leading ten covering 9% to 15%. Sample time point: newly diagnosed GD, antithyroid drugs for less than 3 months. Extracted PBMC RNA gave rise to the TCR library. This same sample was also taken into another study, of T cells in Graves' hyperthyroidism and ophthalmopathy.

The material sequenced was peripheral blood mononuclear cells (PBMCs), taken at new diagnosis, from a patient treated with antithyroid drugs. The receptors were sampled from a man aged 40-49 years with Graves disease.

This chain uses TRBV7-9 with TRBJ2-1; 7 positions match TRBD1. Germline values: CDR1 SEHNR, CDR2 FQNEAQ (reference sequence). This CDR3 comprises 16 residues. The V and J ends lost 3 bases and 7 bases, in that order; junction bases with no gene match: 12. The CDR3 sequence: CASSFPDRVAVNEQFF. The CDR3 DNA is TGTGCCAGCAGCTTTCCTGACAGGGTGGCTGTTAATGAGCAGTTCTTC. The entire variable domain, with the rest obtained from reference TRBV7-9 and TRBJ2-1, is as follows: DTGVSQNPRHKITKRGQNVTFRCDPISEHNRLYWYRQTLGQGPEFLTYFQNEAQLEKSRLLSDRFSAERPKGSFSTLEIQRTEQGDSAMYLCASSFPDRVAVNEQFFGPGTRLTVL.

This clonotype has a count of ten or more. This rearrangement joins TRBV12-3 or TRBV12-4 to TRBJ2-7, with 7 bases that match TRBD2. This CDR3 comprises 16 residues. Unmatched junction bases numbered 8, after V lost 0 bases and J lost 3 bases. For the CDR3, the DNA is TGTGCCAGCAGTTTAGCCCGCGGGAGAGGGGACTACGAGCAGTACTTC. The encoded protein is CASSLARGRGDYEQYF.

This chain links TRBV9 with TRBJ2-1; D unresolved. V shed 0 bases and J shed 9 bases, with 13 bases lying between them. Germline V gene sequence: CDR1 SGDLS, CDR2 YYNGEE. The CDR3 loop spans 14 amino acids. CDR3 protein: CASSVEGGPGEQFF. CDR3 bases: TGTGCCAGCAGCGTAGAAGGTGGACCGGGTGAGCAGTTCTTC.

This clonotype was detected ten times or more. This rearrangement joins TRBV28 to TRBJ2-7; D ambiguous. CDR1 and CDR2 (germline): MDHEN, SYDVKM. The CDR3 runs to 14 residues. V dropped 2 bases and J dropped 4 bases, with 12 bases sitting between them. The CDR3 DNA follows: TGTGCCAGCAGTTTAATTGTGTCGGGTTACGAGCAGTACTTC. It specifies CASSLIVSGYEQYF.

This clonotype was seen many times. V gene TRBV6-2 or TRBV6-3 combines with J gene TRBJ2-7; 7 bases line up with TRBD1. The V and J ends lost 5 bases and 2 bases, in that order; junction bases with no gene match: 6. This CDR3 comprises 14 residues. Germline CDR1 MNHEY, CDR2 SVGEGT. CDR3 residues: CASSKTGQTYEQYF. The CDR3, as DNA: TGTGCCAGCAGTAAAACGGGACAGACCTACGAGCAGTACTTC.

This clonotype was seen only a few times. The V gene is TRBV9, the J gene TRBJ1-3; D is undetermined. The CDR3 covers 15 residues. Germline assignment: CDR1 SGDLS and CDR2 YYNGEE. Between the trimmed V and J ends, which lost 0 bases and 0 bases, there was a span of 7 bases. CDR3 region: CASSVDPRSGNTIYF. The CDR3 region has the DNA TGTGCCAGCAGCGTAGATCCCCGCTCTGGAAACACCATATATTTT.

The chain carries TRBV7-6 and TRBJ2-1; 9 nucleotides line up with TRBD2. The CDR3 covers 13 residues. V shed 3 bases, J shed 7 bases, and the junction held 1 base outside the gene matches. Germline V CDR1 and CDR2: SGHVS, FNYEAQ. The CDR3 region is CASSFSGRNEQFF. The CDR3, as DNA: TGTGCCAGCAGCTTTAGCGGGAGAAATGAGCAGTTCTTC.

This clonotype was seen at least ten times. This chain joins TRBV28 and TRBJ2-1, with 8 bases lining up with TRBD2. Germline loops: CDR1 MDHEN, CDR2 SYDVKM. J lost 7 bases, V lost 6 bases, and 11 bases had no gene match. The CDR3 length is 15 residues. The CDR3 region is CASRYSGVQNNEQFF. In DNA, the CDR3 is TGTGCCAGCAGGTATAGCGGGGTACAAAATAATGAGCAGTTCTTC.

In this sample, this clonotype turned up many times. The chain employs TRBV6-1 and TRBJ1-1; D is perhaps TRBD1 (5 bases). The CDR3 is 15 amino acids. Germline CDR1 MNHNS, CDR2 SASEGT. V was trimmed by 5 bases and J by 0 bases, leaving 13 bases between them. The chain's CDR3 is CASSNKEGLNTEAFF. CDR3 bases: TGTGCCAGCAGTAATAAAGAGGGACTGAACACTGAAGCTTTCTTT.

With respect to this clonotype: This may be a read error, as it is one base from a much larger clone. The CDR3 coding sequence is TGCAGTGCTAGCTCTCGCGGCGGGAGGCAAGAGACCCAGTACTTC. Translating gives CSASSRGGRQETQYF. This chain links TRBV20-1 with TRBJ2-5; TRBD2 matches 8 bases. Trimming cost V 3 bases and J 2 bases; bases outside gene matches: 8. This CDR3 comprises 15 residues. Germline assignment: CDR1 DFQATT and CDR2 SNEGSKA (reference sequence).

This clonotype has a count of ten or more. The chain links TRBV27 to TRBJ2-1; TRBD2 might be the D (6 bases). V was shortened by 5 bases and J by 15 bases, with 17 bases between the two germline ends. The CDR3 loop spans 12 amino acids. CDR1 MNHEY and CDR2 SMNVEV come from the germline V gene (reference sequence). The CDR3 DNA reads TGTGCCAGCAGTAGGGACTCTAGCGTGCGGTTCTTC. Translated, it gives CASSRDSSVRFF.

This clonotype was detected many times. This sequence joins TRBV27 and TRBJ2-1; 8 bases are shared with TRBD2. The germline gives CDR1 MNHEY, CDR2 SMNVEV (reference sequence). Losses at the gene ends were 6 bases for V and 7 bases for J; bases not matched to a gene: 8. CDR3 length: 14 amino acids. The CDR3, as DNA: TGTGCCAGCAGAGAAAGCGGGAGCTTGAATGAGCAGTTCTTC. Amino acids: CASRESGSLNEQFF.

This clonotype has just a few counts. The gene calls are TRBV6-1 and TRBJ2-2, with D maybe TRBD2 (6 bases). Germline V gives CDR1 MNHNS, CDR2 SASEGT. V shed 5 bases and J shed 8 bases, with 12 bases lying between them. The CDR3 is 13 amino acids. Here the CDR3 DNA reads TGTGCCAGCAGTACCGGGACTTATGGGGAGCTGTTTTTT. Protein sequence: CASSTGTYGELFF.

This clonotype was seen ten or more times. The rearrangement joins TRBV30 to TRBJ2-1; D may correspond to TRBD1 or TRBD2 (5 bases each). The CDR3 totals 12 residues. CDR1 and CDR2 from the germline V gene are GTSNPN and SVGIG (reference sequence). V lost 3 bases and J lost 6, with 9 bases in between. The CDR3 protein is CAWSAGSNEQFF. The CDR3 coding sequence is TGTGCCTGGAGCGCAGGGAGCAATGAGCAGTTCTTC.

In its sample, this clonotype was seen many times. This chain uses TRBV7-8 with TRBJ2-3; D ambiguous. There are 13 residues in the CDR3. The ends were cut back, 6 bases at V and 6 bases at J, with 13 bases in the middle. CDR1 is SGHVS and CDR2 is FQNEAQ in the germline V gene. The CDR3 coding sequence is TGTGCCAGCAGAAGTGGTCTGTCTGATACGCAGTATTTT. It translates to CASRSGLSDTQYF.

This clonotype was recorded many times. The genes are TRBV15 and TRBJ2-3, with a weak D call TRBD1 (6 bases). V was shortened by 0 bases and J by 4 bases, with 17 bases between the two germline ends. The CDR3 consists of 17 residues. Germline CDR1 reads LNHNV; CDR2 reads YYDKDF (reference sequence). The CDR3 DNA is TGTGCCACCAGCAGAGATCTGAAAACAGGGTTGGCAGATACGCAGTATTTT. This codes for CATSRDLKTGLADTQYF.

The rearrangement uses TRBV29-1 and TRBJ1-4; D not certain. Germline loops: CDR1 SQVTM, CDR2 ANQGSEA. V shed 6 bases and J shed 1 base, with 6 bases lying between them. This CDR3 spans 12 amino acids. The CDR3 DNA reads as TGCAGCGTAGAACTAACTAATGAAAAACTGTTTTTT. Its translation is CSVELTNEKLFF.

V and J are TRBV27 and TRBJ2-1, with 12 bases lining up with TRBD2. CDR1 is MNHEY and CDR2 is SMNVEV in the germline V gene (reference sequence). The CDR3 consists of 16 residues. Trimming removed 2 bases from V and 8 bases from J; junction bases left unmatched: 7. This CDR3 reads CASSLQLAGGLDEQFF. CDR3 bases: TGTGCCAGCAGTTTACAACTAGCGGGAGGTTTGGATGAGCAGTTCTTC.

This clonotype appeared many times. This chain uses TRBV6-2 or TRBV6-3 with TRBJ2-2; D possibly uses TRBD1 or TRBD2 (5 bases each). V lost 6 bases and J lost 3, with 14 bases in between. The CDR3 extends over 15 amino acids. Germline lookup yields CDR1 MNHEY and CDR2 SVGEGT. The CDR3 DNA sequence: TGTGCCAGCAGAAGGGACGCCGGGGACACCGGGGAGCTGTTTTTT. Translated: CASRRDAGDTGELFF.

Turning to this clonotype: An end of the junction differs from the germline gene, which may be a read error. The rearrangement links TRBV18 to TRBJ1-2; no clear D. Germline CDR1 is KGHSH and CDR2 is LQKENI. This CDR3 comprises 15 residues. CDR3 amino acids: CASPPQPGGIYGYTF. For the CDR3, the DNA is TGTGCCAGCCCACCCCAACCGGGAGGCATCTATGGCTACACCTTC.

This clonotype was seen repeatedly, ten times or more. In DNA, the CDR3 is TGTGCCAGCAGCTTAACTAGCGACGAGCAGTACTTC. This sequence encodes CASSLTSDEQYF. The chain has TRBV7-2 and TRBJ2-7, with 7 bases fitting TRBD2. Germline V gene sequence: CDR1 SGHTA, CDR2 FQGNSA. The CDR3 is made up of 12 amino acids. Trimming took 2 bases from V and 5 from J; bases not matched to a gene: 0.

This clonotype showed up just a few times. This chain uses TRBV7-6 with TRBJ2-7; 9 bases are shared with TRBD1. The CDR3 spans 15 residues. Trimming took 8 bases from V and 4 from J; bases not matched to a gene: 12. Germline V lookup: CDR1 SGHVS, CDR2 FNYEAQ. CDR3 in DNA: TGTGCCAGCGCACGTAGGGACAGGGCCCGATACGAGCAGTACTTC. Translating gives CASARRDRARYEQYF.

Many counts were recorded for this clonotype. The chain couples TRBV12-3 or TRBV12-4 to TRBJ2-1, with TRBD2 matching over 11 bases. V gave up 3 bases and J gave up 0 bases; unmatched junction bases: 13. The CDR3 is 20 residues long. The CDR3 DNA follows: TGTGCCAGCAGTTTGACGAGAAGGGTAGCGGGAGGGCCCTCCTACAATGAGCAGTTCTTC. Encoded protein: CASSLTRRVAGGPSYNEQFF.

In DNA, the CDR3 is TGTGCCAGCAGCAGGGCGGGACAGGGCTCAGATACGCAGTATTTT. It encodes CASSRAGQGSDTQYF. This chain connects TRBV14 to TRBJ2-3; 9 positions match TRBD1. Germline CDR1 is SGHDN and CDR2 is FVKESK. V gave up 5 bases and J gave up 4 bases; unmatched junction bases: 7. This CDR3 contains 15 residues.

This sequence joins TRBV20-1 and TRBJ2-3, with 7 bases lining up with TRBD2. CDR3 length equals 15 residues. Germline V gene lookup returns CDR1 DFQATT and CDR2 SNEGSKA (reference sequence). V trimming: 6 bases; J trimming: 5 bases; junction bases outside the gene matches: 14. CDR3 protein: CSARVAGEPGDTQYF. The CDR3 coding sequence is TGCAGTGCCCGGGTGGCGGGAGAACCGGGAGATACGCAGTATTTT.

This clonotype was observed a few times. This may come from a read error, since a much larger clone is one base off. The chain recombines TRBV12-5 with TRBJ2-2; tentative D call: TRBD2 (6 bases). Looked up from germline, CDR1 is LGHNT and CDR2 is FRNRAP. The CDR3 length is 15 residues. Here the CDR3 reads CASGAGTPNTGGLFF. The CDR3 nucleotides read TGTGCTAGTGGTGCCGGGACGCCGAACACCGGGGGGCTGTTTTTT.

This clonotype was picked up many times. V usage is TRBV6-5 and J usage is TRBJ2-1; D gene unclear. Looked up from germline, CDR1 is MNHEY and CDR2 is SVGAGI. The V gene lost 0 bases and the J gene lost 0 bases, with 9 bases spanning the gap. CDR3 length: 16 residues. The CDR3: CASSYSELNSYNEQFF. In DNA form, the CDR3 reads TGTGCCAGCAGTTACTCGGAGCTTAACTCCTACAATGAGCAGTTCTTC.

CDR3 sequence: CASSFFPGGTQYF. DNA for the CDR3: TGCGCCAGCAGCTTCTTCCCCGGGGGGACCCAGTACTTC. The chain is built from TRBV5-1 and TRBJ2-5; D might be TRBD2 (6 bases). The CDR3 is made up of 13 amino acids. V gave up 2 bases and J gave up 7 bases, with 12 bases separating them. Germline CDR1 reads SGHRS; CDR2 reads YFSETQ.

To note about this clonotype: This could be a read error, since a much larger clone is one nucleotide away. The V call is TRBV7-8, the J call TRBJ1-5; D gene uncertain. V lost 5 bases and J lost 4, with 9 bases in between. The length of the CDR3 is 13 residues. Germline values: CDR1 SGHVS, CDR2 FQNEAQ. In DNA, the CDR3 is TGTGCCAGCAGCATGGCGGGAAATCAGCCCCAGCATTTT. It yields the protein CASSMAGNQPQHF.